This T cell receptor beta chain was observed in a study of post-analysis software for immune sequencing data. General study findings and limits: Controls showed significantly higher normalized Chao1 diversity than did multiple sclerosis patients. Roughly five TRBV segments appeared more often in patients than in controls, and TRBV5-6, TRBV5-1 and TRBV20-1 were among these.

Only a few counts were recorded for this clonotype. Its antigen is not known. Unique-molecular-identifier-tagged TCR beta cDNA libraries were used. Using its own MiXCR run on the PCR reads, TCRdb lists one record per CDR3 protein. The repertoire holds about 540,000 distinct CDR3 sequences, with 34% as singletons. The CDR3 sequence is 14 residues long. V was clipped by 3 bases and J by 1 base, with 8 bases between them. Germline assignment: CDR1 SEHNR and CDR2 FQNEAQ (reference sequence). The sequencing input was blood. This sequence joins TRBV7-9 and TRBJ2-3; D is possibly TRBD1 or TRBD2 (5 bases each). The receptor's source is a girl younger than 18 with multiple sclerosis. CDR3 sequence reads: CASSFEGRTDTQYF. CDR3 coding DNA: TGTGCCAGCAGCTTTGAGGGACGCACAGATACGCAGTATTTT. The full variable domain, rest sourced from reference TRBV7-9 and TRBJ2-3, is DTGVSQNPRHKITKRGQNVTFRCDPISEHNRLYWYRQTLGQGPEFLTYFQNEAQLEKSRLLSDRFSAERPKGSFSTLEIQRTEQGDSAMYLCASSFEGRTDTQYFGPGTRLTVL.